This T cell receptor beta chain was sequenced for a study of blood T cell repertoires in COVID-19. Study-level information: PBMCs, B-cell-depleted T cells, or T cells provided the cDNA or gDNA that made up the material.

Generated by immunoSEQ multiplex PCR, the TCRdb table keeps only in-frame clones and is missing some. The table includes around 190,000 clones, around 90% detected once. Germline trimming cut 0 bases from V and 8 bases from J; bases unmatched to any gene: 6. The CDR3 length is 15 residues. Per the germline V gene, CDR1 is LGHNA and CDR2 is YSLEER. Sequencing was performed on peripheral blood. This receptor was obtained from a human donor in a cohort sampled during active COVID-19. The rearrangement joins TRBV4-3 to TRBJ2-4, with 8 bases fitting TRBD2. The CDR3 DNA follows: TGCGCCAGCAGCCAAGATACCGGGGGGGCTGACATTCAGTACTTC. This gives the protein CASSQDTGGADIQYF.